This TCR beta chain was captured in a study of response to subunit inactivated influenza vaccine. Study-wide results and limits: After each seasonal influenza vaccination, few new T cells are recruited, the authors suggested.

With regard to this clonotype: Antigen: not known.

Via MiXCR, TCRdb re-called the RT-PCR reads, giving one row per CDR3 protein. Among 170,000 or so distinct CDR3 sequences listed, about 10% were seen once. This sequence originates from a man in his fifties or sixties who received an inactivated influenza vaccine. The sequencing used CD8+ T cells sorted from PBMCs, collected roughly 24 months after vaccination.

This chain's CDR3 is CASSLYTSYEQYF. The CDR3 coding sequence is TGTGCCAGCAGCTTGTACACTTCCTACGAGCAGTACTTC. This chain uses TRBV7-9 with TRBJ2-7, with D unresolved. Germline lookup yields CDR1 SEHNR and CDR2 FQNEAQ (reference sequence). This CDR3 is 13 amino acids long. Trimming took off 3 bases at V and 1 base at J, with 7 bases between the two ends.